The 20 T cell receptor beta chains below come from one sample, sequenced in a study of T cell clonotyping in hematopoietic cell transplantation. Sequenced by immunoSEQ multiplex PCR; TCRdb stores in-frame clones only, minus some. The sample carries tens of thousands of clones, about 95% recorded once. Sequencing input: peripheral blood mononuclear cells. These receptors all come from a man aged 25 to 45 in good health. Some clones in this sample may be carry-over from other donors' samples.

V and J are TRBV7-9 and TRBJ2-1; a possible D gene is TRBD2 (6 bases). V was shortened by 1 base and J by 7 bases, with 14 bases between the two germline ends. This CDR3 has 15 residues. Germline loops: CDR1 SEHNR, CDR2 FQNEAQ (reference sequence). The CDR3 nucleotides read TGTGCCAGCAGCTTAGGGGCGGGGCCGCTAAATGAGCAGTTCTTC. Residues: CASSLGAGPLNEQFF.

V gene TRBV10-3 combines with J gene TRBJ1-3; 10 bases are a match to TRBD1. Germline CDR1 is ENHRY and CDR2 is SYGVKD. V shed 3 bases and J 4 bases; nucleotides not matched to a gene: 6. The CDR3 is 16 residues long. This CDR3 reads CAISEGTGVVGNTIYF. The CDR3 coding sequence is TGTGCCATCAGTGAAGGGACAGGGGTAGTCGGAAACACCATATATTTT.

The CDR3 sequence: CASSRPGEYGDTQYF. DNA for the CDR3: TGTGCCAGCAGCCGTCCAGGGGAATATGGAGATACGCAGTATTTT. The chain employs TRBV11-3 and TRBJ2-3, with a tentative D call TRBD1 (6 bases). The germline gives CDR1 SGHNT, CDR2 YENEEA. Trimming pared 5 bases from V and 5 bases from J, leaving 17 bases between. The length of the CDR3 is 15 residues.

The V and J genes are TRBV9 and TRBJ2-2; D unclear. Germline CDR1 is SGDLS and CDR2 is YYNGEE. CDR3 length: 18 amino acids. V was cut by 0 bases and J by 3 bases, with 18 bases left in between. CDR3 in DNA: TGTGCCAGCAGCGTAGCTACAGATCCCTCAATATACACCGGGGAGCTGTTTTTT. It codes for CASSVATDPSIYTGELFF.

The chain combines TRBV6-5 with TRBJ1-3; 9 nucleotides match TRBD1. The germline CDR1 and CDR2 sequences are MNHEY and SVGAGI. CDR3 size: 15 residues. V shed 6 bases, J shed 2 bases, and the junction held 5 bases outside the gene matches. The CDR3 DNA reads as TGTGCCAGCAGGATGGGACAGGGCCCTGGAAACACCATATATTTT. It specifies CASRMGQGPGNTIYF.

The chain combines TRBV7-9 with TRBJ1-1, with D possibly TRBD1 on 6 matching bases. CDR3 size: 15 residues. V was cut by 6 bases and J by 1 base, with 15 bases left in between. The germline gives CDR1 SEHNR, CDR2 FQNEAQ (reference sequence). The CDR3 coding sequence is TGTGCCAGCAGTCCACCCGGGACAACGAACACTGAAGCTTTCTTT. Its translation: CASSPPGTTNTEAFF.

This chain joins TRBV7-8 and TRBJ1-6, with unresolved D. This CDR3 is built from 14 residues. The germline V gene has CDR1 SGHVS and CDR2 FQNEAQ. V lost 2 bases and J lost 6, with 8 bases in between. The DNA of the CDR3 is TGTGCCAGCAGCTTACAAGCAGTTAATTCACCCCTCCACTTT. Protein: CASSLQAVNSPLHF.

The chain uses TRBV30 and TRBJ2-7; the match to TRBD2 covers 8 bases. The V and J ends lost 4 bases and 4 bases, in that order; junction bases with no gene match: 6. The germline V gene has CDR1 GTSNPN and CDR2 SVGIG (reference sequence). This CDR3 contains 13 residues. Here the CDR3 reads CAWMRGARYEQYF. CDR3 DNA sequence: TGTGCCTGGATGCGGGGGGCGAGGTACGAGCAGTACTTC.

With respect to this clone: The same CDR3 is also encoded by other DNA sequences in this sample. V usage is TRBV9 and J usage is TRBJ1-2; the match to TRBD1 covers 8 bases. The CDR3 extends over 14 amino acids. Germline V gene sequence: CDR1 SGDLS, CDR2 YYNGEE. The junction had 0 bases not matched to a gene; V was cut back by 0 bases and J by 2 bases. The CDR3 is CASSVGQGNYGYTF. CDR3 in DNA: TGTGCCAGCAGCGTAGGACAGGGGAACTATGGCTACACCTTC.

This clone has only a few counts. V usage is TRBV9 and J usage is TRBJ2-6, with 12 bases matching TRBD2. The germline gives CDR1 SGDLS, CDR2 YYNGEE. With 4 bases clipped from V and 0 bases from J, the junction kept 17 bases outside the gene matches. This CDR3 comprises 22 residues. CDR3 coding DNA: TGTGCCAGCAGCCACTCCCTGACGGGACTAGCGGGCCGGAGCTCTGGGGCCAACGTCCTGACTTTC. Its translation: CASSHSLTGLAGRSSGANVLTF. Combining the CDR3 with reference TRBV9 and TRBJ2-6 gives the whole variable domain DSGVTQTPKHLITATGQRVTLRCSPRSGDLSVYWYQQSLDQGLQFLIQYYNGEERAKGNILERFSAQQFPDLHSELNLSSLELGDSALYFCASSHSLTGLAGRSSGANVLTFGAGSRLTVL.

The V call is TRBV7-3, the J call TRBJ2-2; 7 positions agree with TRBD1. V shed 3 bases and J 4 bases; nucleotides not matched to a gene: 8. The CDR3 length is 16 residues. Per germline, CDR1 SGHTA and CDR2 FQGTGA. CDR3: CASSLTGNPPTGELFF. The CDR3 DNA reads TGTGCCAGCAGCTTGACAGGGAACCCCCCCACCGGGGAGCTGTTTTTT. Variable domain in full (rest from reference TRBV7-3 and TRBJ2-2): GAGVSQTPSNKVTEKGKYVELRCDPISGHTALYWYRQSLGQGPEFLIYFQGTGAADDSGLPNDRFFAVRPEGSVSTLKIQRTERGDSAVYLCASSLTGNPPTGELFFGEGSRLTVL.

This chain connects TRBV5-6 to TRBJ1-2; 9 bases fit TRBD1. This CDR3 is 17 amino acids long. Germline V gives CDR1 SGHDT, CDR2 YYEEEE. J lost 8 bases, V lost 4 bases, and 18 bases had no gene match. This CDR3 is CASSRGQGIQGARGYTF. In nucleotides, the CDR3 is TGTGCCAGCAGCCGTGGACAGGGGATTCAAGGGGCCAGGGGCTACACCTTC.

The V gene is TRBV6-5, the J gene TRBJ2-2; 10 nucleotides align to TRBD1. Germline V gives CDR1 MNHEY, CDR2 SVGAGI. V lost 2 bases, J lost 7 bases, and 7 bases stayed unmatched. CDR3 size: 16 residues. The CDR3, as DNA: TGTGCCAGCAGTTACGAAGGGACAGGGGTCTACGGGGAGCTGTTTTTT. Residues: CASSYEGTGVYGELFF.

This CDR3 reads CAWKSPGTVGYTF. The CDR3 DNA follows: TGTGCCTGGAAATCTCCGGGGACAGTGGGCTACACCTTC. V gene TRBV30 combines with J gene TRBJ1-2; 7 nucleotides line up with TRBD1. CDR1 is GTSNPN and CDR2 is SVGIG in the germline V gene (reference sequence). The ends lost 4 bases at V and 8 bases at J; junction bases unmatched: 10. CDR3 length: 13 residues.

The V and J genes are TRBV6-5 and TRBJ1-1; TRBD1 is a possible D gene (5 bases). CDR1 is MNHEY, CDR2 SVGAGI, per germline. There are 15 residues in the CDR3. Trimming took 0 bases from V and 3 from J, leaving 11 bases between them. The DNA of the CDR3 is TGTGCCAGCAGTTACTCGTTTGGGGGGGACACTGAAGCTTTCTTT. Its translation: CASSYSFGGDTEAFF.

The CDR3 protein is CASRQGQGFSYEQYF. Written as DNA, the CDR3 is TGTGCCAGCAGACAGGGACAGGGTTTCTCCTACGAGCAGTACTTC. The chain joins TRBV6-5 to TRBJ2-7; 9 nucleotides agree with TRBD1. The CDR3 is 15 amino acids. The ends lost 6 bases at V and 0 bases at J; junction bases unmatched: 6. Per germline, CDR1 MNHEY and CDR2 SVGAGI.

CDR3: CASSIQGGMNTEAFF. The CDR3 DNA sequence: TGTGCCAGTAGTATCCAAGGGGGGATGAACACTGAAGCTTTCTTT. The chain employs TRBV19 and TRBJ1-1; TRBD1 is a possible D gene (6 bases). This CDR3 spans 15 amino acids. V shed 3 bases and J shed 0 bases, with 11 bases lying between them. CDR1 LNHDA and CDR2 SQIVND come from the germline V gene (reference sequence).

The genes are TRBV11-2 and TRBJ1-2; D might be TRBD1 (6 bases). The germline CDR1 and CDR2 sequences are SGHAT and FQNNGV. Trimming stripped 1 base from V and 6 bases from J, with 12 bases between. The CDR3 runs to 14 residues. The CDR3 DNA reads as TGTGCCAGCAGCTTAGTGGGGCACAGGGATGGCTACACCTTC. Amino acids: CASSLVGHRDGYTF.

This clone was seen just once. The chain links TRBV5-4 to TRBJ2-7, with D hard to call. Germline assignment: CDR1 SGHNT and CDR2 YYREEE (reference sequence). This CDR3 is 14 amino acids long. The V end was cut by 0 bases, the J end by 0 bases, with 7 bases between. The CDR3 DNA reads TGTGCCAGCAGCTTGGACGGCCACTCCTACGAGCAGTACTTC. Translating gives CASSLDGHSYEQYF. The whole variable domain, remainder taken from reference TRBV5-4 and TRBJ2-7, is ETGVTQSPTHLIKTRGQQVTLRCSSQSGHNTVSWYQQALGQGPQFIFQYYREEENGRGNFPPRFSGLQFPNYSSELNVNALELDDSALYLCASSLDGHSYEQYFGPGTRLTVT.

This chain links TRBV7-2 with TRBJ2-3; 7 nucleotides agree with TRBD2. The V and J ends lost 1 base and 5 bases, in that order; junction bases with no gene match: 9. This CDR3 is built from 16 residues. Germline CDR1 and CDR2: SGHTA and FQGNSA. The CDR3 reads CASSLDEAGEGDTQYF. The CDR3 DNA reads TGTGCCAGCAGCTTAGACGAGGCGGGAGAAGGAGATACGCAGTATTTT. Together with reference TRBV7-2 and TRBJ2-3, the CDR3 gives the full variable domain: GAGVSQSPSNKVTEKGKDVELRCDPISGHTALYWYRQSLGQGLEFLIYFQGNSAPDKSGLPSDRFSAERTGGSVSTLTIQRTQQEDSAVYLCASSLDEAGEGDTQYFGPGTRLTVL.